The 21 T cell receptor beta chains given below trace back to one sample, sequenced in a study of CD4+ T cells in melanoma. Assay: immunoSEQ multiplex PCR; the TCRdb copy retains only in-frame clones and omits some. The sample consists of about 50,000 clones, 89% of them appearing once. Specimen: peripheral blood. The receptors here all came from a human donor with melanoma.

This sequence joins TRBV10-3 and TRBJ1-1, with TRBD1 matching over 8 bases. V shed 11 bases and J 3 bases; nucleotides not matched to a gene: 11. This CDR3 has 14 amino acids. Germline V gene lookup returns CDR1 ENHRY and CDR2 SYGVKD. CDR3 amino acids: CAAQKQGADTEAFF. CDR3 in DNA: TGTGCCGCGCAAAAGCAGGGGGCTGACACTGAAGCTTTCTTT.

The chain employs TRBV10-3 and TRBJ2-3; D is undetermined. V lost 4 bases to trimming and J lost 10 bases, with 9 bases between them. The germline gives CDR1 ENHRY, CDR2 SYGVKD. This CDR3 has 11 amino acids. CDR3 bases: TGTGCCATCAGTGTTCAGAACGCGCAGTATTTT. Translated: CAISVQNAQYF.

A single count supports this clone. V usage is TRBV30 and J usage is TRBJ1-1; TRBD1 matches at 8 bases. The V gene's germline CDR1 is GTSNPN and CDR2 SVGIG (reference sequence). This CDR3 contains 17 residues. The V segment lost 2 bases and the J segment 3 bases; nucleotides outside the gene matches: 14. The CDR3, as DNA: TGTGCCTGGAGTACCCGGACAGGGCGAACGTCTGACACTGAAGCTTTCTTT. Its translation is CAWSTRTGRTSDTEAFF.

The CDR3 loop is CASSLVVGGTSGELFF. The CDR3 nucleotides are TGTGCCAGCAGCTTAGTGGTGGGGGGAACCAGCGGGGAGCTGTTTTTT. The chain has TRBV7-6 and TRBJ2-2; D is possibly TRBD2 (6 bases). Trimming removed 1 base from V and 7 bases from J, with 16 bases in between. Per germline, CDR1 SGHVS and CDR2 FNYEAQ. CDR3 length equals 16 residues.

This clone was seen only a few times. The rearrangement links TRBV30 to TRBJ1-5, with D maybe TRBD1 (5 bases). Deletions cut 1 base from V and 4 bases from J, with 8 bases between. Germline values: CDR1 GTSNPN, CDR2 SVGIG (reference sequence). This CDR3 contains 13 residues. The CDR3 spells CAWSAGSNQPQHF. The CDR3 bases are TGTGCCTGGAGTGCAGGGTCGAATCAGCCCCAGCATTTT.

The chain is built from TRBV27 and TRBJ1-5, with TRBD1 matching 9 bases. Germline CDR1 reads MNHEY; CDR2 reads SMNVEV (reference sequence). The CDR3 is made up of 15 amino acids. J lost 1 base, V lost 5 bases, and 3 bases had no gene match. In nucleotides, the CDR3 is TGTGCCAGCAGTCAAGACAGGGGGAGCAATCAGCCCCAGCATTTT. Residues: CASSQDRGSNQPQHF.

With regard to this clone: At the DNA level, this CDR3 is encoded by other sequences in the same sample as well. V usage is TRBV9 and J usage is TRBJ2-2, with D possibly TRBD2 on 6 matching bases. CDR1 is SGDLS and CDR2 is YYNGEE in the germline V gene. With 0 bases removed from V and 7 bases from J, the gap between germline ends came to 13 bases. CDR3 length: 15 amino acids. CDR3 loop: CASSVAYRGSGELFF. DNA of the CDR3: TGTGCCAGCAGCGTAGCTTACCGGGGGAGCGGGGAGCTGTTTTTT.

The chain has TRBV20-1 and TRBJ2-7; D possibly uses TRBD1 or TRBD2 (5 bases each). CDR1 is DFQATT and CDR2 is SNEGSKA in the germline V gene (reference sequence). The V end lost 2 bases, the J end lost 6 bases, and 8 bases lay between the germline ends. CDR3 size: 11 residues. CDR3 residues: CSARRGSEQYF. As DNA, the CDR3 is TGCAGTGCTAGACGGGGCTCCGAGCAGTACTTC.

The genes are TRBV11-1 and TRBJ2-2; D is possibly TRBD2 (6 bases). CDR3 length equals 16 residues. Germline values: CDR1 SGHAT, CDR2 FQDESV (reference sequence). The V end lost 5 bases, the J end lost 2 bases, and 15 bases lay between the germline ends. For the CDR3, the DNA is TGTGCCAGCAGCACCGAGGGACTGCTTAACACCGGGGAGCTGTTTTTT. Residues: CASSTEGLLNTGELFF.

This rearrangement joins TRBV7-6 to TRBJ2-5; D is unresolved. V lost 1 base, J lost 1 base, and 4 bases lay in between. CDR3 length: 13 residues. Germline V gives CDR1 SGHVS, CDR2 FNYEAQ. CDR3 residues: CASSLGVQETQYF. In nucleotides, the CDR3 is TGTGCCAGCAGCTTAGGGGTCCAAGAGACCCAGTACTTC. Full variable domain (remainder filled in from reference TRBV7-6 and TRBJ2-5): GAGVSQSPRYKVTKRGQDVALRCDPISGHVSLYWYRQALGQGPEFLTYFNYEAQQDKSGLPNDRFSAERPEGSISTLTIQRTEQRDSAMYRCASSLGVQETQYFGPGTRLLVL.

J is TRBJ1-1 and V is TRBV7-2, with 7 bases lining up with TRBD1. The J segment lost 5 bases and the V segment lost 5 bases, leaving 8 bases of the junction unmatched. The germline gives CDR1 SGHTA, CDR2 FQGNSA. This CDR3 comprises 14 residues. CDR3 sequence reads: CASSQQGMGTEAFF. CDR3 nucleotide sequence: TGTGCCAGCAGCCAACAGGGGATGGGGACTGAAGCTTTCTTT.

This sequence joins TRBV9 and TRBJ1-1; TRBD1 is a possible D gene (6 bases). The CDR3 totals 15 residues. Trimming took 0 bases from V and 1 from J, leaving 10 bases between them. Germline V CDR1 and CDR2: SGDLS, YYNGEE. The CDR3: CASSVGPGANTEAFF. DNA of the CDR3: TGTGCCAGCAGCGTAGGCCCAGGGGCGAACACTGAAGCTTTCTTT.

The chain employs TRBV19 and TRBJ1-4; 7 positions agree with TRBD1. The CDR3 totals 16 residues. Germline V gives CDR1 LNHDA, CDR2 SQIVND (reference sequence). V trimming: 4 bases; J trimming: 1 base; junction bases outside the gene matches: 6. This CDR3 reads CASSTTGYGTNEKLFF. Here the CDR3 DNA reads TGTGCCAGTAGTACGACAGGGTATGGAACTAATGAAAAACTGTTTTTT.

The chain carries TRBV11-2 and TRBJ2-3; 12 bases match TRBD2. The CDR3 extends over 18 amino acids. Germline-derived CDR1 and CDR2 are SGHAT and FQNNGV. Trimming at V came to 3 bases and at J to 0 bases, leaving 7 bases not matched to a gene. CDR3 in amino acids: CASSFGLAGGSSTDTQYF. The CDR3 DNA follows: TGTGCCAGCAGCTTTGGGCTAGCGGGGGGGAGTAGCACAGATACGCAGTATTTT.

This CDR3 reads CASSRRDRGKGYTF. In DNA, the CDR3 is TGTGCCAGCAGTAGACGGGACAGGGGAAAGGGCTACACCTTC. This chain connects TRBV6-5 to TRBJ1-2; 10 bases align to TRBD1. Losses at the gene ends were 5 bases for V and 8 bases for J; bases not matched to a gene: 8. CDR1 MNHEY and CDR2 SVGAGI come from the germline V gene. CDR3 length: 14 amino acids.

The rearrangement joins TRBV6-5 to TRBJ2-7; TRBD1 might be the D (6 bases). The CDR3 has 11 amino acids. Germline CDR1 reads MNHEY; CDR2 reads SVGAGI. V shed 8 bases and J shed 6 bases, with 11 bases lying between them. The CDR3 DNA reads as TGTGCCAGCTTTCGGGACACCGAGCAGTACTTC. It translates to CASFRDTEQYF.

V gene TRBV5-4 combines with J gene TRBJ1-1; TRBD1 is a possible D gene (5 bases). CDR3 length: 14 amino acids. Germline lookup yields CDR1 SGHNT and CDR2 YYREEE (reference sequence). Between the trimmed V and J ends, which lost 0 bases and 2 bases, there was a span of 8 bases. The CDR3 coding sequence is TGTGCCAGCAGCTTGGGACAGCGAAACACTGAAGCTTTCTTT. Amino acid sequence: CASSLGQRNTEAFF.

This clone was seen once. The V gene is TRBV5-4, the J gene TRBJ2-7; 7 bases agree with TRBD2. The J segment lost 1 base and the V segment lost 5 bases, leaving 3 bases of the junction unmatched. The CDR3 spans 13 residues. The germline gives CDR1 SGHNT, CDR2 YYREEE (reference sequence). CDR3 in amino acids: CASRTGGSYEQYF. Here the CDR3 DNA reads TGTGCCAGCAGGACGGGGGGATCCTACGAGCAGTACTTC.

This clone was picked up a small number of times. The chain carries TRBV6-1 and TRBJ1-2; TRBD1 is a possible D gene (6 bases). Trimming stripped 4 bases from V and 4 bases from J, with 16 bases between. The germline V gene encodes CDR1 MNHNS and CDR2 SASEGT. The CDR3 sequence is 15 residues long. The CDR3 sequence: CASSGQQGGAYGYTF. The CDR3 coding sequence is TGTGCCAGCAGTGGACAACAGGGAGGGGCCTATGGCTACACCTTC.

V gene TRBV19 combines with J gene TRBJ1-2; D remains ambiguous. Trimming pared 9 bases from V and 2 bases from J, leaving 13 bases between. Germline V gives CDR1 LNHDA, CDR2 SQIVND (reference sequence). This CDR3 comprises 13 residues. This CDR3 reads CASMSVSNYGYTF. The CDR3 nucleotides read TGTGCCAGCATGAGTGTTTCCAACTATGGCTACACCTTC.

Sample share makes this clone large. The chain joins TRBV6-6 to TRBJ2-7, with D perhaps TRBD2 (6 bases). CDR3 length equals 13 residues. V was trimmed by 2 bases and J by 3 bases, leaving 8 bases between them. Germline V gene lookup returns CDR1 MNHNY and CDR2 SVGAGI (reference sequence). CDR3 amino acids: CASSYRGGYEQYF. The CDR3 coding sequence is TGTGCCAGCAGTTACAGGGGAGGCTACGAGCAGTACTTC.